This T cell receptor (beta chain) was sequenced in a study of CD8 T cells in ankylosing spondylitis (dated by TCRdb to 2016 to 2017). A note on the overall study: T cell receptor beta repertoires were profiled in healthy donors and ankylosing spondylitis patients so that disease-linked TCR variants could be found. The full study cohort comprised around 25 ankylosing spondylitis patients and some 110 healthy donors. Samples of peripheral blood were taken, and for ankylosing spondylitis patients, synovial fluid was collected as well.

This clonotype appeared a few times. Its antigen specificity is not known. No per-base quality is available; no much larger clone lies one base away. General conclusions and limits of the study: A TCR beta motif of fewer than 10 highly homologous amino acid variants appeared characteristic of blood from ankylosing spondylitis patients. The disease-linked clones were reported as significantly enriched in matched synovial fluid samples from ankylosing spondylitis patients. A CD8+ phenotype was shown by the disease-linked clones, which were found at relatively low frequencies in peripheral blood. Some motif variants were previously reported in synovial fluid and blood of reactive arthritis patients, suggesting common disease-initiation mechanisms.

TCRdb shows the sequencer as Illumina HiSeq 2500. Quantitative 5'-RACE with molecular barcodes was the method used to prepare the TCR beta libraries. In the original analysis: Disease-linked TCR variants were identified with a new computational method built on a probabilistic model of VDJ rearrangement. TCRdb took the public reads, trimmed them with fastp at Q25, ran MiXCR for clone calling and kept in-frame beta chains. Identical CDR3 proteins give one entry, which carries the most common genes and DNA. The V and J calls here are based on TCRdb, not the publication. A total of a few hundred thousand distinct CDR3 sequences appear in this sample, about 20% of them only once. In total, the top ten clones hold around 32% of the sample. Spanning cysteine to phenylalanine, the CDR3 consists of 17 amino acids. The only DNA kept is the CDR3, 51 bases in frame from the first base. Trimming accounts for 1 base at V and 7 bases at J, while the number of junction bases matched to no gene is 13. Sequences LGHNA (CDR1) and YSLEER (CDR2) are obtained from the germline V gene.

Source material: blood, either unsorted or a sorted T cell fraction (not recorded which). Here the chain combines TRBV4-3 and TRBJ2-1; 7 of the junction bases match TRBD2. The receptor was derived from a male donor with ankylosing spondylitis or in good health (not recorded which). Read as DNA, the sequence is TGCGCCAGCAGCCAAGTCTCTGGCGGGAGCGCGGGGAATGAGCAGTTCTTC. Its protein reads: CASSQVSGGSAGNEQFF.